Following are 3 T cell receptor beta chains from one sample sequenced in a study of beta chain features in type 1 diabetes. The authors reverse transcribed all of the isolated RNA, so sequencing captured expressed TCRB transcripts. Sequencing used immunoSEQ multiplex PCR; TCRdb keeps in-frame clones, though not all of them. The table records 970,000 or so clones, roughly 15% of them present only once. Sequencing was performed on naive CD4+ T cells from blood. These receptors originate from a woman between 18 and 30 years old in good health.

The chain is built from TRBV9 and TRBJ2-5; D is undetermined. The CDR3 totals 16 residues. Germline V gene data show CDR1 as SGDLS and CDR2 as YYNGEE. Trimming removed 0 bases at V and 5 bases at J, with 17 bases between. The DNA for the CDR3 is TGTGCCAGCAGCGTAGACGAAGGGTGGGTAAGGGAGACCCAGTACTTC. This sequence encodes CASSVDEGWVRETQYF.

This clone came up a few times. This rearrangement joins TRBV18 to TRBJ1-1, with unresolved D. V shed 3 bases and J shed 1 base, with 9 bases lying between them. CDR1 and CDR2 from the germline V gene are KGHSH and LQKENI. The CDR3 is 14 residues long. In DNA form, the CDR3 reads TGTGCCAGCTCACCGGGTATAGGGAACACTGAAGCTTTCTTT. Encoded protein: CASSPGIGNTEAFF.

The chain uses TRBV30 and TRBJ2-1, with 8 nucleotides matching TRBD2. The length of the CDR3 is 16 residues. V lost 3 bases and J lost 5; bases outside the gene matches: 12. Germline CDR1 reads GTSNPN; CDR2 reads SVGIG (reference sequence). The CDR3, as DNA: TGTGCCTGGAGCCACACTAGCGGCCTGGAGAACAATGAGCAGTTCTTC. Amino acid sequence: CAWSHTSGLENNEQFF. Using reference TRBV30 and TRBJ2-1 for the parts outside the CDR3, the full variable domain is SQTIHQWPATLVQPVGSPLSLECTVEGTSNPNLYWYRQAAGRGLQLLFYSVGIGQISSEVPQNLSASRPQDRQFILSSKKLLLSDSGFYLCAWSHTSGLENNEQFFGPGTRLTVL.